The entry below describes one T cell receptor beta chain. V lost 6 bases and J 0 bases, leaving 12 bases between the germline ends. In germline, CDR1 is LNHDA, CDR2 SQIVND (reference sequence). This CDR3 has 15 amino acids. Using immunoSEQ multiplex PCR, the repertoire was profiled, and TCRdb retains in-frame clones only, with some absent. The sample contains 85,000 to 130,000 clones, about 85% of which appear only once. These data are taken from a study of radiotherapy plus CTLA-4 blockade in lung cancer. The rearrangement joins TRBV19 to TRBJ2-1; D remains unclear. Sample: peripheral blood, taken from a patient treated with radiotherapy plus ipilimumab. This receptor was taken from a human donor with non-small cell lung cancer that progressed on radiotherapy plus ipilimumab. Some clones in this sample may be carry-over from other donors' samples. CDR3 loop: CASSPLPTSYNEQFF. Here the CDR3 DNA reads TGTGCCAGTAGCCCTTTACCCACCTCCTACAATGAGCAGTTCTTC. The full variable domain, its missing parts supplied by reference TRBV19 and TRBJ2-1, is DGGITQSPKYLFRKEGQNVTLSCEQNLNHDAMYWYRQDPGQGLRLIYYSQIVNDFQKGDIAEGYSVSREKKESFPLTVTSAQKNPTAFYLCASSPLPTSYNEQFFGPGTRLTVL.